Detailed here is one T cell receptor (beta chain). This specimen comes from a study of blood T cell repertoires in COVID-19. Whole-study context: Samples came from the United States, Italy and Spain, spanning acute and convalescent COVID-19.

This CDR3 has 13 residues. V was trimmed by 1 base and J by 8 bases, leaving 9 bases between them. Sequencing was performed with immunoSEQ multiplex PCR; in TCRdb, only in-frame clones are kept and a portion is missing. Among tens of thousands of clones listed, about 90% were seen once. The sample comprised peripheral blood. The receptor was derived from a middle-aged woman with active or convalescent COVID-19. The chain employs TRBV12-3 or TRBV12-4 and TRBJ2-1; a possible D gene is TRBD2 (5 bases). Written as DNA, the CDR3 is TGTGCCAGCAGTTTAGTCGAGGGCTATGAGCAGTTCTTC. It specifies CASSLVEGYEQFF.